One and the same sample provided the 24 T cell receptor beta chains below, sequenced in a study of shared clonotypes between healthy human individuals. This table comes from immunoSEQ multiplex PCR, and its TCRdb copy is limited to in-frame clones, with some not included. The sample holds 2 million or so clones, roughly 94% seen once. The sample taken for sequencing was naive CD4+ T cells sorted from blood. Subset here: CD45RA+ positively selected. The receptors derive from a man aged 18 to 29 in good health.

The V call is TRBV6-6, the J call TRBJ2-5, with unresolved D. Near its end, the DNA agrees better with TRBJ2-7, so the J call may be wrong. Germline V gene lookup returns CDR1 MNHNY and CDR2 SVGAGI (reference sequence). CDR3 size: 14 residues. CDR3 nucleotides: TGTGCCAGCAGTTACTCGAGTTATTCCTACGAGCAGTACTTC. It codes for CASSYSSYSYEQYF.

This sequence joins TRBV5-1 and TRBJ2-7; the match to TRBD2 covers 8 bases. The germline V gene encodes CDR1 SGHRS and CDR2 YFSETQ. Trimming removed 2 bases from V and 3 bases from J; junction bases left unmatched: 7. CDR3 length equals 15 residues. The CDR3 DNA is TGCGCCAGCAGCTTTCTCCCTGCGGGGGGCTACGAGCAGTACTTC. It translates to CASSFLPAGGYEQYF.

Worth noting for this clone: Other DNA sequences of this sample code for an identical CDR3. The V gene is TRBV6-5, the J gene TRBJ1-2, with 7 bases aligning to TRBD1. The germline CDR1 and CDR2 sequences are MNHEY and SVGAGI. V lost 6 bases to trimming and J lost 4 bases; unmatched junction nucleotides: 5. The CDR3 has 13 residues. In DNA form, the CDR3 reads TGTGCCAGCAGCAAGGGGACAGCCTATGGCTACACCTTC. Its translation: CASSKGTAYGYTF.

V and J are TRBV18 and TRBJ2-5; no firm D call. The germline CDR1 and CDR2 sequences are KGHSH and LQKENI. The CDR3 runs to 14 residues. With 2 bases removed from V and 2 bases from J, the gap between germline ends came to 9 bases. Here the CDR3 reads CASSPMAEQETQYF. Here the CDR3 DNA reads TGTGCCAGCTCACCAATGGCGGAGCAAGAGACCCAGTACTTC.

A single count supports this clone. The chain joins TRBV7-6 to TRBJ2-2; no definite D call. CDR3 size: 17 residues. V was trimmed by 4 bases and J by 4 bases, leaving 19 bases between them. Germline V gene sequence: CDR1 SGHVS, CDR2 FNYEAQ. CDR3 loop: CASSSRLVRSSTGELFF. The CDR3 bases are TGTGCCAGCAGCTCCCGGTTGGTGCGTTCTAGCACCGGGGAGCTGTTTTTT.

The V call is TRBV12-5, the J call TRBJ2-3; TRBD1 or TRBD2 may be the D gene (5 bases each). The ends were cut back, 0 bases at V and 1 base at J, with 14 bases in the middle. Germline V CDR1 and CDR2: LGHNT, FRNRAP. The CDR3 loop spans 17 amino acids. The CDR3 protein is CASGLVPPGPGTDTQYF. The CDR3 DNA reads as TGTGCTAGTGGTTTGGTACCGCCGGGGCCCGGCACAGATACGCAGTATTTT. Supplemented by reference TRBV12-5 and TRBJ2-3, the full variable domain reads DARVTQTPRHKVTEMGQEVTMRCQPILGHNTVFWYRQTMMQGLELLAYFRNRAPLDDSGMPKDRFSAEMPDATLATLKIQPSEPRDSAVYFCASGLVPPGPGTDTQYFGPGTRLTVL.

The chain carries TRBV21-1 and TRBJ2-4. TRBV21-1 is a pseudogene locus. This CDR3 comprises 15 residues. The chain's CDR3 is CASSKGEGAKNIQYF. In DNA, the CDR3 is TGTGCCAGCAGCAAAGGTGAGGGGGCCAAAAACATTCAGTACTTC.

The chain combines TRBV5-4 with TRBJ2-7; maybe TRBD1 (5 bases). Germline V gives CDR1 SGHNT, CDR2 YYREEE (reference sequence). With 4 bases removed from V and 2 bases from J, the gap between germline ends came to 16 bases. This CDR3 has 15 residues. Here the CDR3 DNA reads TGTGCCAGCAGCGGCGTAGGGGCTTTACCCTACGAGCAGTACTTC. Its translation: CASSGVGALPYEQYF.

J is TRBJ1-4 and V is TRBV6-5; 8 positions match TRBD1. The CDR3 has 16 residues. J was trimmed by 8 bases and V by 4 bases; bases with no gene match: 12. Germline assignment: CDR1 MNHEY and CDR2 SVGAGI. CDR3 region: CASSFPIQGVGEKLFF. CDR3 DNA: TGTGCCAGCAGTTTCCCAATACAGGGGGTGGGAGAAAAACTGTTTTTT.

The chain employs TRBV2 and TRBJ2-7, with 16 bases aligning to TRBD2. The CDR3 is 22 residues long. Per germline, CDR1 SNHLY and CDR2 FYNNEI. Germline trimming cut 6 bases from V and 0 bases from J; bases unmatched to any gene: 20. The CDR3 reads CASSEAKASGTSGRVYSYEQYF. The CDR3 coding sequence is TGTGCCAGCAGCGAGGCGAAGGCATCCGGGACTAGCGGGAGGGTATACTCCTACGAGCAGTACTTC.

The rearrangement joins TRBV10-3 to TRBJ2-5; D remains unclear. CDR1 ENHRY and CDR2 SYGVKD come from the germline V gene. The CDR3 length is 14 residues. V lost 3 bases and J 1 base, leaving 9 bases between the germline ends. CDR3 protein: CAISDAGSQETQYF. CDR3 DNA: TGTGCCATCAGTGATGCCGGAAGCCAAGAGACCCAGTACTTC.

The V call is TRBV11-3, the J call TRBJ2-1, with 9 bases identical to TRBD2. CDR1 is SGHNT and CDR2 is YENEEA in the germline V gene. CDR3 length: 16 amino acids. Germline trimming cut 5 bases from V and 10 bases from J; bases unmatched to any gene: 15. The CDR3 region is CASSPRGLAGLKEQFF. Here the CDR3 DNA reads TGTGCCAGCAGCCCCCGAGGCCTAGCGGGACTGAAGGAGCAGTTCTTC.

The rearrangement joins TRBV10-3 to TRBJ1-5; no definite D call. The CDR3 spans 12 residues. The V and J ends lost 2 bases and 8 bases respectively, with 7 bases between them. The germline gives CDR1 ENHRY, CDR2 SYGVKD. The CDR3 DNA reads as TGTGCCATCAGTGAGGGTGGGGAGCCCCAGCATTTT. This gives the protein CAISEGGEPQHF.

Here the CDR3 DNA reads TGTGCCACATCGGCTCAGTATAATTCACCCCTCCACTTT. Its protein is CATSAQYNSPLHF. V is TRBV19 and J is TRBJ1-6, with unresolved D. Looked up from germline, CDR1 is LNHDA and CDR2 is SQIVND (reference sequence). V was pared by 10 bases and J by 4 bases, with 11 bases between. This CDR3 is 13 amino acids long. The full variable domain, rest sourced from reference TRBV19 and TRBJ1-6, is DGGITQSPKYLFRKEGQNVTLSCEQNLNHDAMYWYRQDPGQGLRLIYYSQIVNDFQKGDIAEGYSVSREKKESFPLTVTSAQKNPTAFYLCATSAQYNSPLHFGNGTRLTVT.

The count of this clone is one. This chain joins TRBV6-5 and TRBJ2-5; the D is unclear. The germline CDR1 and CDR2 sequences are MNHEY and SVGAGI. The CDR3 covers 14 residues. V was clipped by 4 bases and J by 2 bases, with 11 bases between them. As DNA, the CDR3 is TGTGCCAGCAGTTCCGGTGGAGCACAAGAGACCCAGTACTTC. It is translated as CASSSGGAQETQYF.

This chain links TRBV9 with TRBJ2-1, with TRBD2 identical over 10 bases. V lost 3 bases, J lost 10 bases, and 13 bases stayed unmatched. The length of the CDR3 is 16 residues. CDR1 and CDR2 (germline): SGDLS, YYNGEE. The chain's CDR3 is CASSGGTSVTRGEQFF. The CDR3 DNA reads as TGTGCCAGCAGCGGGGGGACTAGCGTTACGAGAGGGGAGCAGTTCTTC.

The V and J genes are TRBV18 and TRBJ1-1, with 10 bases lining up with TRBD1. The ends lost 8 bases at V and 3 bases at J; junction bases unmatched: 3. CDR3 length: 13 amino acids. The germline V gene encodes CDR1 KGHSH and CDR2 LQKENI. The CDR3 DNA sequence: TGTGCCAGCACCGGGACAGGGGACACTGAAGCTTTCTTT. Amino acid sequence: CASTGTGDTEAFF. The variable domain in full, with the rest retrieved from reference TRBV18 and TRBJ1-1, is NAGVMQNPRHLVRRRGQEARLRCSPMKGHSHVYWYRQLPEEGLKFMVYLQKENIIDESGMPKERFSAEFPKEGPSILRIQQVVRGDSAAYFCASTGTGDTEAFFGQGTRLTVV.

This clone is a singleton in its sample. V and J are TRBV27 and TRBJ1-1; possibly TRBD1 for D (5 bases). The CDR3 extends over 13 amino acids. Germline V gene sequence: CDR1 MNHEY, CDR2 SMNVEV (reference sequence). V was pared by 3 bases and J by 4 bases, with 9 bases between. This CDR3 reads CASSFTGVTEAFF. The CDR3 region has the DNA TGTGCCAGCAGTTTCACGGGGGTCACTGAAGCTTTCTTT.

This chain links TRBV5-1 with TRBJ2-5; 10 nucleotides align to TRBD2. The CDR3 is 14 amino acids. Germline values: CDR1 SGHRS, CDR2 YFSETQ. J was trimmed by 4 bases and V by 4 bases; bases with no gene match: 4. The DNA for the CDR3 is TGCGCCAGCAGCCAGCGGGAGGGCGCAGAGACCCAGTACTTC. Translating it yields CASSQREGAETQYF.

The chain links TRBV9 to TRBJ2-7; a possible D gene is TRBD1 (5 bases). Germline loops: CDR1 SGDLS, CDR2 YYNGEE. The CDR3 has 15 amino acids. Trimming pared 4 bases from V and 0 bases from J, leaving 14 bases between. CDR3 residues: CASSLGVPGSYEQYF. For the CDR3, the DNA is TGTGCCAGCAGCTTAGGGGTCCCCGGCTCCTACGAGCAGTACTTC.

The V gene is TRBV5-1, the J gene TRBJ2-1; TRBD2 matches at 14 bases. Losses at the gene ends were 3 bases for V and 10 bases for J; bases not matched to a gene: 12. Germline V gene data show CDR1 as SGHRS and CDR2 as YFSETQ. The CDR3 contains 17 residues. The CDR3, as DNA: TGCGCCAGCAGCTCTGGATATCGACTAGCGGGAGGGGAAGAGCAGTTCTTC. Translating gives CASSSGYRLAGGEEQFF.

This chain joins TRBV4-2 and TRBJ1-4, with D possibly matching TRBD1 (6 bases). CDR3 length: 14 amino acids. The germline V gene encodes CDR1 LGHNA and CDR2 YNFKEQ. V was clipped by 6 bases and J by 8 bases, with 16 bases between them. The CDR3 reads CASSLQGLGEKLFF. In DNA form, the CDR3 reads TGTGCCAGCAGTTTACAGGGACTTGGGGAAAAACTGTTTTTT.

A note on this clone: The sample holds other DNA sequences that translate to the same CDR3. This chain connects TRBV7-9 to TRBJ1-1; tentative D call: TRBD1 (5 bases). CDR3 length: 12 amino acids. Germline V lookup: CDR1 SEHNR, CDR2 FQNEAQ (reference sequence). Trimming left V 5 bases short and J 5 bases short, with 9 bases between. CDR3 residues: CASSEQGTEAFF. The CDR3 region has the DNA TGTGCCAGCAGCGAGCAGGGTACTGAAGCTTTCTTT.

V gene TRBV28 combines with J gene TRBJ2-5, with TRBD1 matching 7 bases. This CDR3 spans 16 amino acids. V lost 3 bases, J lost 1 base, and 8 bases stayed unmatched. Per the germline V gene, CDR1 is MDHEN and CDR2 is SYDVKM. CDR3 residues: CASSFSGGAGQETQYF. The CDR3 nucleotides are TGTGCCAGCAGTTTTTCAGGGGGTGCCGGCCAAGAGACCCAGTACTTC.